The rows below give T cell receptor beta chains drawn from one sample of a study of cytomegalovirus exposure and HLA in healthy donors. This table comes from immunoSEQ multiplex PCR, and its TCRdb copy is limited to in-frame clones, with some not included. The sample yields around 150,000 clones, about 80% seen once. Sequencing used PBMCs. These receptors came from a man aged 25-45 years in good health and CMV-seronegative. Both conserved end residues are part of each CDR3. The order of the fields is V gene, clone size, CDR3 length, D gene, J gene, CDR3 DNA, CDR3 protein. D genes are given only for firm matches. Expanded clones get a size class; other rows say once, few or many, or leave the size out.

TRBV28	.	14	.	TRBJ1-5	TGTGCCAGCAGTTGGGGGGGCACCGATCAGCCCCAGCATTTT	CASSWGGTDQPQHF
TRBV19	.	18	.	TRBJ2-1	TGTGCCAGTAGTATTTCTTTGGGGGGACCGAGCTCCTACAATGAGCAGTTCTTC	CASSISLGGPSSYNEQFF
TRBV7-9	.	15	TRBD2	TRBJ2-1	TGTGCCAGCAGCATACTAGCGACCACTTACAATGAGCAGTTCTTC	CASSILATTYNEQFF
TRBV5-4	.	15	.	TRBJ2-1	TGTGCCAGCAGCTCCTGGAGGTCCCCAGTAGGCGAGCAGTTCTTC	CASSSWRSPVGEQFF
TRBV7-9	.	14	.	TRBJ1-5	TGTGCCAGCAGCTTAGTGGAGGGCAATCAGCCCCAGCATTTT	CASSLVEGNQPQHF
TRBV7-9	.	14	.	TRBJ2-3	TGTGCCAGCAGCTACGACCGGGGCACAGATACGCAGTATTTT	CASSYDRGTDTQYF
TRBV5-6	.	14	TRBD2	TRBJ2-4	TGTGCCAGCAGCTCCGGGACTAGCGGAAACATTCAGTACTTC	CASSSGTSGNIQYF
TRBV27	.	16	TRBD1	TRBJ1-4	TGTGCCAGCAGTTTACTCGGGACAGGGGCTAATGAAAAACTGTTTTTT	CASSLLGTGANEKLFF
TRBV2	.	12	TRBD1	TRBJ1-2	TGTGCCGGACAGGGAGTAAAGTATGGCTACACCTTC	CAGQGVKYGYTF
TRBV10-3	.	16	TRBD1	TRBJ1-2	TGTGCCATCAGTGACCGCGACAGGGGTAGTAACTATGGCTACACCTTC	CAISDRDRGSNYGYTF
TRBV5-6	few	15	TRBD1	TRBJ1-2	TGTGCCAGCAGCTTGGACTGGACAGGTCTCTATGGCTACACCTTC	CASSLDWTGLYGYTF
TRBV6-5	.	15	TRBD1	TRBJ2-2	TGTGCCAGCAGCATCGCGGGGACAGGGGCCGGGGAGCTGTTTTTT	CASSIAGTGAGELFF